Within the sample, the clone carrying this T cell receptor beta chain is medium-sized. This entry belongs to a study of early T cells in non-severe SARS-CoV-2 infection. Germline CDR1 SGHAT, CDR2 FQNNGV. The V and J ends lost 2 bases and 0 bases respectively, with 8 bases between them. The CDR3 covers 15 residues. A single record per CDR3 protein comes from TCRdb applying MiXCR to the 5' RACE reads. The table includes 35,000 or so distinct CDR3 sequences, 5% detected once. The specimen sequenced was whole blood. The V gene is TRBV11-2, the J gene TRBJ1-3, with a possible D match to TRBD1 (6 bases). This clonotype was sampled from an adult who was a healthcare worker with PCR-confirmed SARS-CoV-2 infection or an uninfected control (not recorded which). CDR3 in DNA: TGTGCCAGCAGCTTAAGGACAGCCTCTGGAAACACCATATATTTT. This gives the protein CASSLRTASGNTIYF.